This entry features one T cell receptor beta chain sequence. This specimen belongs to a study of blood T cell repertoires in COVID-19. Enrollees, about 18 to 89 years old, lived in 24 US areas. Each recovered donor of Cohort 3 presented with two negative PCRs, clearance, or symptom resolution. The CDR3 runs to 16 residues. Germline lookup yields CDR1 SEHNR and CDR2 FQNEAQ (reference sequence). Trimming took 6 bases from V and 3 from J, leaving 18 bases between them. Per the authors' pipeline: Amplification with reference gene primers provided the estimates of nucleated cell counts. Repertoires were generated with immunoSEQ multiplex PCR, while TCRdb's copy carries only in-frame clones and drops some. From that table come the V and J calls and clone size; the DNA was used to work out D and trimming. The sample records 200,000 to 300,000 clones, approximately 89% being singletons.

The sequenced material came from PBMCs or T cells enriched from blood (not recorded which). The genes are TRBV7-9 and TRBJ1-5; perhaps TRBD1 as D (5 bases). The origin of this receptor is a woman aged 18-29 years who had recovered from COVID-19. The CDR3 sequence: CASSSTDRLDNQPQHF. CDR3 DNA sequence: TGTGCCAGCAGTTCCACCGACAGACTAGACAATCAGCCCCAGCATTTT.